Listed below are T cell receptor beta chains from one sample, sequenced in a study of identical twins. Using its own MiXCR run on the 5' RACE reads, TCRdb lists one record per CDR3 protein. The sample holds approximately 1.8 million distinct CDR3 sequences, roughly 35% seen once. Sequenced material: cord blood. The receptors here all came from a newborn girl in good health. CDR3s leave out the opening cysteine and the closing phenylalanine or tryptophan. A D gene is named only where the DNA matches it firmly. The size field is filled for only some rows; it gives once, few, many or a size class.

- TRBV20-1 - SARDYVAEDQPQH
- TRBV21-1 - ASRSDRGNQPQH
- TRBV6-2/TRBV6-3 TRBD1 ASRNRGRTDTQY
once TRBV28 - ASSFFGGNGYT
- TRBV24-1 TRBD1 ATSEPGQRSYNEQF
- TRBV24-1 - ATSERKWREGSNEQF
- TRBV7-9 - ASSQPGGDRVTEAF
many TRBV29-1 - SVRNLLSYNEQF
few TRBV5-1 - ASSLVLRRGRNEQF
few TRBV6-5 - ASGSARLAKNIQY
many TRBV12-3/TRBV12-4 TRBD1 ASSLGQIIQETQY
- TRBV29-1 - SVLPDRISEAF
- TRBV4-1 TRBD2 ASSQPGTSGVTGELF
- TRBV7-9 - ASSLERHRDNSYNEQF
few TRBV9 - ASSVGIYGGRPAYEQY
few TRBV6-6 - ASSRGGGQGYYGYT
few TRBV12-3/TRBV12-4 TRBD1 ASSFFTGGYYEQY
few TRBV10-3 TRBD2 AISTQREIGTGELF
few TRBV20-1 - SAGRVDQETQY
few TRBV10-3 TRBD1 AIRSGQGPSSYEQY
- TRBV5-1 TRBD1 ASSLLGQGVNEQF
many TRBV5-1 TRBD2 ASTLAGYNEQF
few TRBV20-1 TRBD1 SARARTGVNSPLH
- TRBV25-1 - ASSVDQVRYGYT
- TRBV7-2 - ASSSRAGRTHNEQF
- TRBV20-1 - SAIRGPNYGYT
once TRBV3-1 TRBD2 ASSPPGTRVNEQY
- TRBV28 - ASSLSFRPETQY
- TRBV20-1 - SAYHPGQDTQY
- TRBV20-1 - SARDTKGANYGYT
- TRBV7-2 - ASSLGPGDTANYGYT
- TRBV5-8 - ASSLGFYRAYEQY
- TRBV29-1 - SVEGGGSGYEQY
- TRBV10-3 - AISESTTAQPQH
few TRBV28 TRBD1 ASTLPLGQGGLSQPQH